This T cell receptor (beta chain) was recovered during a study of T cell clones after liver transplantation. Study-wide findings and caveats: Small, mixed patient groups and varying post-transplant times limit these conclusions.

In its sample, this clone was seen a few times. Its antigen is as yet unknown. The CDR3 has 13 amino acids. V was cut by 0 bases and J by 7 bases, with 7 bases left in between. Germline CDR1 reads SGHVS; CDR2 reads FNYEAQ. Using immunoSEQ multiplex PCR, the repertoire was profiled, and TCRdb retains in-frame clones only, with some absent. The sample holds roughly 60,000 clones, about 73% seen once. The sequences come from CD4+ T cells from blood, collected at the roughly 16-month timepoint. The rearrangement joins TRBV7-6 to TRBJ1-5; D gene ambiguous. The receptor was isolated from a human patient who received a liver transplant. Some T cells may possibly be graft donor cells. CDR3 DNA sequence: TGTGCCAGCAGCTTAGCCCACGGACAGCCCCAGCATTTT. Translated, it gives CASSLAHGQPQHF.